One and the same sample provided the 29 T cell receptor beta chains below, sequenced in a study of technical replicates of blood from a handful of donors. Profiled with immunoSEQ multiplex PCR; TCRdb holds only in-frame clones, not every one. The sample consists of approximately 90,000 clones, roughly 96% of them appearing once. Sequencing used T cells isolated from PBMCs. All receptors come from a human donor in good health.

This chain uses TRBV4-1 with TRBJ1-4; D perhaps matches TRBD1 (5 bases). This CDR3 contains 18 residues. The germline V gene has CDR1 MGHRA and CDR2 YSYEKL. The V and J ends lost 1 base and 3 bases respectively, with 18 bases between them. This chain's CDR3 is CASSQVGESVPANEKLFF. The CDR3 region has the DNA TGCGCCAGCAGCCAAGTAGGGGAAAGTGTTCCGGCTAATGAAAAACTGTTTTTT.

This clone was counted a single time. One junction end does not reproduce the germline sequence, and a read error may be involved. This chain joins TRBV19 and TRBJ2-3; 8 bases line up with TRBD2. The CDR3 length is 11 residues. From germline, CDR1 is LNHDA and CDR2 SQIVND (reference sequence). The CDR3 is CASSIGRLAIF. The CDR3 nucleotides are TGTGCCAGTAGTATAGGTCGACTAGCGATCTTT.

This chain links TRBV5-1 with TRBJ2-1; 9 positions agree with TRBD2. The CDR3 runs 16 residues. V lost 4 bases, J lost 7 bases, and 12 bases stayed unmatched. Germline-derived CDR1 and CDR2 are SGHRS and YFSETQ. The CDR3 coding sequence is TGCGCCAGCAGCCGGCCCAGCGGGGGGTCCTCTAATGAGCAGTTCTTC. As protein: CASSRPSGGSSNEQFF.

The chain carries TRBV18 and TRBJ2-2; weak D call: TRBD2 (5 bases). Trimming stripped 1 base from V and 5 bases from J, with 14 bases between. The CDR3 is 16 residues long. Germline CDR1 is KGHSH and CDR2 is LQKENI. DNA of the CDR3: TGTGCCAGCTCACCACGTCGGGGAGTCAGTACCGGGGAGCTGTTTTTT. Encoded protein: CASSPRRGVSTGELFF.

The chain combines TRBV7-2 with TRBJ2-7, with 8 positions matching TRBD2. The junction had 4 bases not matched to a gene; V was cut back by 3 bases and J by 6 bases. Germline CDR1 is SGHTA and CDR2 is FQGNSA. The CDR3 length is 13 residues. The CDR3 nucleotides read TGTGCCAGCAGCTTCAGCGGGGGAACCGAGCAGTACTTC. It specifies CASSFSGGTEQYF. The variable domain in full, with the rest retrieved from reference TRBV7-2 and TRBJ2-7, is GAGVSQSPSNKVTEKGKDVELRCDPISGHTALYWYRQSLGQGLEFLIYFQGNSAPDKSGLPSDRFSAERTGGSVSTLTIQRTQQEDSAVYLCASSFSGGTEQYFGPGTRLTVT.

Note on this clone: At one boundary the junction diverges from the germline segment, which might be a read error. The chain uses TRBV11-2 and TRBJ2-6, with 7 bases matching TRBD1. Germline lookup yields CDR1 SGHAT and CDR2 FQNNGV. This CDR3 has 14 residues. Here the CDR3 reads CASSLDRAANVLTF. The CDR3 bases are TGTGCCAGCAGCCTAGACAGGGCGGCCAACGTCCTGACTTTC. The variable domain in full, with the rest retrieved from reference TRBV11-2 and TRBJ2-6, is EAGVAQSPRYKIIEKRQSVAFWCNPISGHATLYWYQQILGQGPKLLIQFQNNGVVDDSQLPKDRFSAERLKGVDSTLKIQPAKLEDSAVYLCASSLDRAANVLTFGAGSRLTVL.

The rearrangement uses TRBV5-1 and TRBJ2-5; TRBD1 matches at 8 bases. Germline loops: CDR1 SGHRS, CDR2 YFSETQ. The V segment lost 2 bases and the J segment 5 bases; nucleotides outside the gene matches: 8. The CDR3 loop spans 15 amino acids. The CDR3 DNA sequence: TGCGCCAGCAGCTTACAGGACAGGGCCCGCGAGACCCAGTACTTC. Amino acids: CASSLQDRARETQYF.

CDR3 coding DNA: TGTGCCAGCAGCTTAACGACAGGGCAAGGGTCACCCCTCCACTTT. This gives the protein CASSLTTGQGSPLHF. This chain links TRBV7-3 with TRBJ1-6; TRBD1 aligns across 7 bases. The CDR3 has 15 residues. The ends lost 0 bases at V and 10 bases at J; junction bases unmatched: 6. Germline V gene sequence: CDR1 SGHTA, CDR2 FQGTGA. Variable domain in full (rest from reference TRBV7-3 and TRBJ1-6): GAGVSQTPSNKVTEKGKYVELRCDPISGHTALYWYRQSLGQGPEFLIYFQGTGAADDSGLPNDRFFAVRPEGSVSTLKIQRTERGDSAVYLCASSLTTGQGSPLHFGNGTRLTVT.

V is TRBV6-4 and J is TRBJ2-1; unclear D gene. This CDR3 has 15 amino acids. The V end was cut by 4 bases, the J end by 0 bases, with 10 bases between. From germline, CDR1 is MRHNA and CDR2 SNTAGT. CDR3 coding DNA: TGTGCCAGCAGTGGAGATGCCGGCTCCTACAATGAGCAGTTCTTC. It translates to CASSGDAGSYNEQFF.

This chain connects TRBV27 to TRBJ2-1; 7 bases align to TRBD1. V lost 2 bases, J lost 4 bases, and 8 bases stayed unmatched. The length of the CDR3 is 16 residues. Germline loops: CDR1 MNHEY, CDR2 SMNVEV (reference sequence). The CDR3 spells CASSLTPGQMYNEQFF. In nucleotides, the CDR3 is TGTGCCAGCAGTTTAACGCCGGGACAGATGTACAATGAGCAGTTCTTC.

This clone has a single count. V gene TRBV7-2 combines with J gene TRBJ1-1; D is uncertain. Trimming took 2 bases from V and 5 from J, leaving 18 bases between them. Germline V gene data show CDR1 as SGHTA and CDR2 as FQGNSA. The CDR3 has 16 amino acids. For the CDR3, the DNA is TGTGCCAGCAGCTTAATATTTGTCAGCCGAGGAACTGAAGCTTTCTTT. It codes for CASSLIFVSRGTEAFF. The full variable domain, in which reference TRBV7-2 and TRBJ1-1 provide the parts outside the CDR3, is GAGVSQSPSNKVTEKGKDVELRCDPISGHTALYWYRQSLGQGLEFLIYFQGNSAPDKSGLPSDRFSAERTGGSVSTLTIQRTQQEDSAVYLCASSLIFVSRGTEAFFGQGTRLTVV.

Written as DNA, the CDR3 is TGCAGCGTTGAATCAGGAAGGACTTACTACAATGAGCAGTTCTTC. Translating gives CSVESGRTYYNEQFF. V is TRBV29-1 and J is TRBJ2-1, with D possibly being TRBD2 (5 bases). The CDR3 contains 15 residues. CDR1 and CDR2 from the germline V gene are SQVTM and ANQGSEA. The V end lost 2 bases, the J end lost 3 bases, and 14 bases lay between the germline ends.

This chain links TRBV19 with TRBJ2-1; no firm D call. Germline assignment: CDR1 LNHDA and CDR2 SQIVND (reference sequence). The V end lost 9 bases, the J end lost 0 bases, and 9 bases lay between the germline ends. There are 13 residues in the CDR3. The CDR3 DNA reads TGTGCCAGCACACGGAGCTCCTACAATGAGCAGTTCTTC. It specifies CASTRSSYNEQFF.

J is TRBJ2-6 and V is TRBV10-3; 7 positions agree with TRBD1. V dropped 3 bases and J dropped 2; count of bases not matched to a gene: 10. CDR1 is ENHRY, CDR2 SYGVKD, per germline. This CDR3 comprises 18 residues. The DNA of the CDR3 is TGTGCCATCAGTGACGTCGGGACAGTAGGAACTGGGGCCAACGTCCTGACTTTC. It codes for CAISDVGTVGTGANVLTF.

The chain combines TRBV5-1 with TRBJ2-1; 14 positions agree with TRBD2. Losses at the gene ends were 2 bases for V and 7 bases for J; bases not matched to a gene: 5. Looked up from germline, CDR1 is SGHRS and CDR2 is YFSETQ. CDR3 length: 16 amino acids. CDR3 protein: CASSLAGTSGRNEQFF. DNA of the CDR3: TGCGCCAGCAGCTTAGCCGGGACTAGCGGGAGAAATGAGCAGTTCTTC.

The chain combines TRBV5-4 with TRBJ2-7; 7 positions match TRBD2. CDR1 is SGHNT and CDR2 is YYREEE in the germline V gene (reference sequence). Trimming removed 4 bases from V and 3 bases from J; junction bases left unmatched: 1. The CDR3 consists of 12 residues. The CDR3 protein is CASSRGGYEQYF. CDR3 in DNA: TGTGCCAGCAGCCGCGGGGGCTACGAGCAGTACTTC.

The CDR3 loop reads CASSLSMRREQYF. CDR3 DNA: TGTGCCAGCAGCCTGAGTATGAGGAGAGAGCAGTACTTC. The rearrangement uses TRBV14 and TRBJ2-7; D gene unclear. CDR1 SGHDN and CDR2 FVKESK come from the germline V gene. CDR3 length equals 13 residues. V was clipped by 4 bases and J by 7 bases, with 14 bases between them.

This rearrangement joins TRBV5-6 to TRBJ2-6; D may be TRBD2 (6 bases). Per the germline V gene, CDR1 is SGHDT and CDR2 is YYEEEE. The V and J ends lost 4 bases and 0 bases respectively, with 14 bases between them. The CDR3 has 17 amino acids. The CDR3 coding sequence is TGTGCCAGCAGCGTTGCACTAGCATACTCTGGGGCCAACGTCCTGACTTTC. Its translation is CASSVALAYSGANVLTF.

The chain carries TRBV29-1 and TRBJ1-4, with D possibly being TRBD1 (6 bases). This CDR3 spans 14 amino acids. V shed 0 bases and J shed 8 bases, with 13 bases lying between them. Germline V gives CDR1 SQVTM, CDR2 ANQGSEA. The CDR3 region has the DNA TGCAGCGTTGAAGATCCCGGGACACGGGAAAAACTGTTTTTT. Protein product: CSVEDPGTREKLFF.

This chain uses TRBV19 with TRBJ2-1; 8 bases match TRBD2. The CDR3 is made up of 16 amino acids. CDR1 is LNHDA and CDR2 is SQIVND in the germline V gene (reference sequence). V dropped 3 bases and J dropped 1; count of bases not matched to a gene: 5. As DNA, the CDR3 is TGTGCCAGTAGTATGGGTAGCGGGGTTTCCTACAATGAGCAGTTCTTC. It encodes CASSMGSGVSYNEQFF.

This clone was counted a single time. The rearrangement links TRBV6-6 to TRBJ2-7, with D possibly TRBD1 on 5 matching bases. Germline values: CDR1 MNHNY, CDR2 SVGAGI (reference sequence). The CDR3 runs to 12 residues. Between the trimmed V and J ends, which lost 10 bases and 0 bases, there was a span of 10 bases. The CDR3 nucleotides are TGTGCCACCCGCGGACACTCCTACGAGCAGTACTTC. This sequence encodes CATRGHSYEQYF.

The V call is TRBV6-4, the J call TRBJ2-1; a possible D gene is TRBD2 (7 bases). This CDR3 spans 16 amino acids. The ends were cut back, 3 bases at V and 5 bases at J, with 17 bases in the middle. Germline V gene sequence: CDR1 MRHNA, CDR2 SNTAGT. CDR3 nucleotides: TGTGCCAGCAGTGAAGGGGGGGAAGGATGGGACAATGAGCAGTTCTTC. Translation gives CASSEGGEGWDNEQFF.

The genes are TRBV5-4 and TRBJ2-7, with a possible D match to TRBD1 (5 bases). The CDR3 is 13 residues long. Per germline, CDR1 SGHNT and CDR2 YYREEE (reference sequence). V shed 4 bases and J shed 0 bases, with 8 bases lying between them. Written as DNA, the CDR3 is TGTGCCAGCAGCCCACAGGTCTCCTACGAGCAGTACTTC. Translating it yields CASSPQVSYEQYF.

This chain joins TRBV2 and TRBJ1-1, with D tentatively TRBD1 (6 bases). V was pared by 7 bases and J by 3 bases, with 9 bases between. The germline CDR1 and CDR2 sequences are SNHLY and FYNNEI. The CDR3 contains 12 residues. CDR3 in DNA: TGTGCCAGCAACAGGGTATACACTGAAGCTTTCTTT. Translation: CASNRVYTEAFF. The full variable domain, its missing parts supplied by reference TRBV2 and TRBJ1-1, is EPEVTQTPSHQVTQMGQEVILRCVPISNHLYFYWYRQILGQKVEFLVSFYNNEISEKSEIFDDQFSVERPDGSNFTLKIRSTKLEDSAMYFCASNRVYTEAFFGQGTRLTVV.

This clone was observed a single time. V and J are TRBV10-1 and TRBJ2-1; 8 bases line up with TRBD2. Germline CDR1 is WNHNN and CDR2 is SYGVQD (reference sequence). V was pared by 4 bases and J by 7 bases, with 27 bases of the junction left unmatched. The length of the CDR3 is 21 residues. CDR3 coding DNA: TGCGCCAGCAGTGTTCCAACTAGCGGAAAATGGCCCCGGGCCCCGGATAATGAGCAGTTCTTC. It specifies CASSVPTSGKWPRAPDNEQFF.

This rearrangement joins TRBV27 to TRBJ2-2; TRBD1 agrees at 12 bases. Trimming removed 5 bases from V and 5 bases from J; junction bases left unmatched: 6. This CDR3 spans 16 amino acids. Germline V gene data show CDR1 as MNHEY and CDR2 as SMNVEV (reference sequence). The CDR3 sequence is CASSPGTGGWTGELFF. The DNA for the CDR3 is TGTGCCAGCAGTCCCGGGACAGGGGGCTGGACCGGGGAGCTGTTTTTT.

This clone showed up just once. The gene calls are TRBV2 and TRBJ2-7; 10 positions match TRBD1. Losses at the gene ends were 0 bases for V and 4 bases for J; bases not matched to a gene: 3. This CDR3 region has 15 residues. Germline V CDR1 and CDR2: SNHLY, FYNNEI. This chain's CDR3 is CASSEAPGQGYEQYF. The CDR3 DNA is TGTGCCAGCAGTGAAGCGCCGGGACAGGGGTACGAGCAGTACTTC.

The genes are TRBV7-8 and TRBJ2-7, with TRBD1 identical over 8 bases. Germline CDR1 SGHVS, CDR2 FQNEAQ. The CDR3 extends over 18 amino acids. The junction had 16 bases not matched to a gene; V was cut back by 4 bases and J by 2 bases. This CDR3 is CASSSPPGFYRGTYEQYF. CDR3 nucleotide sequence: TGTGCCAGCAGCTCACCCCCCGGATTCTACAGGGGGACCTACGAGCAGTACTTC.

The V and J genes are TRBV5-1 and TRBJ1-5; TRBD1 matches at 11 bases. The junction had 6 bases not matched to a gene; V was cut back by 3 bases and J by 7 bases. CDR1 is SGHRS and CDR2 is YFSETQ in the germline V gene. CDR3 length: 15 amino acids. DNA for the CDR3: TGCGCCAGCAGCTCCGGACAGGGGGCAGGACAGCCCCAGCATTTT. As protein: CASSSGQGAGQPQHF.